The rows below give T cell receptor beta chains drawn from one sample of a study of blood T cells in healthy people across ages. TCRdb passed the 5' RACE reads through MiXCR, listing each CDR3 protein once. The table records about 780,000 distinct CDR3 sequences, about half of them present only once. Sequencing was done on a sample of blood. These receptors originate from an elderly man in good health. Each CDR3 is given with its conserved first and last residue. Each record gives: J gene, V gene, clone size, CDR3 length, D gene, CDR3 DNA, CDR3 protein. D genes are given only for firm matches. Only part of the rows carry a size: once, few, many, or a class if the clone is expanded.

TRBJ2-1 | TRBV7-3 | few | 16 | TRBD2 | TGTGCCAGCAGCTTAACCCGGACTAGCGGGAGTCACGAGCAGTTCTTC | CASSLTRTSGSHEQFF
TRBJ2-7 | TRBV20-1 | few | 15 | TRBD2 | TGCAGTGCTAGAGATCCGGGACTAGTTCTCTCCGAGCAGTACTTC | CSARDPGLVLSEQYF
TRBJ2-1 | TRBV9 | few | 16 | TRBD2 | TGTGCCAGCAGCGTAGATCAAGCGGGAGGGCCAAATGAGCAGTTCTTC | CASSVDQAGGPNEQFF
TRBJ2-1 | TRBV7-2 | few | 13 | NA | TGTGCCAGCAGATCGCCAGGGGTCCTAGAGCAGTTCTTC | CASRSPGVLEQFF
TRBJ2-3 | TRBV20-1 | few | 16 | TRBD2 | TGCAGTGCTAGAGGATTAGCCGGGGGGAGCACAGATACGCAGTATTTT | CSARGLAGGSTDTQYF
TRBJ2-5 | TRBV28 | many | 17 | NA | TGTGCCAGCAGTTTAGACCCGACCGGCCAGCTGGCAGAGACCCAGTACTTC | CASSLDPTGQLAETQYF
TRBJ2-5 | TRBV29-1 | few | 13 | NA | TGCAGCGTTGCCCTAGCGCCACAAGAGACCCAGTACTTC | CSVALAPQETQYF
TRBJ2-3 | TRBV5-1 | few | 12 | NA | TGCGCCAGCAGCTGGGACGTTGATACGCAGTATTTT | CASSWDVDTQYF
TRBJ2-2 | TRBV28 | NA | 16 | TRBD1 | TGTGCCAGCAGCCTCGCTCTGACAGGGAAGGACGGGGAGCTGTTTTTT | CASSLALTGKDGELFF
TRBJ1-6 | TRBV12-3/TRBV12-4 | few | 12 | NA | TGTGCCAGCAGTCTCTCCGACTCACCCCTCCACTTT | CASSLSDSPLHF
TRBJ2-4 | TRBV5-1 | NA | 19 | NA | TGCGCCAGCAGCCGCCCAAGGAGACCACAGGGAAAGTCCAAAAACATTCAGTACTTC | CASSRPRRPQGKSKNIQYF
TRBJ2-2 | TRBV11-2 | NA | 16 | NA | TGTGCCAGCAGCGCCCTGACAGGCTCTAACACCGGGGAGCTGTTTTTT | CASSALTGSNTGELFF
TRBJ2-1 | TRBV16 | few | 14 | NA | TGTGCCAGCAGCCAATCCTTGGGTTACAATGAGCAGTTCTTC | CASSQSLGYNEQFF
TRBJ1-2 | TRBV7-2 | few | 14 | NA | TGTGCCAGCAGCTTAGCGAGGCAATTAATAGGCTACACCTTC | CASSLARQLIGYTF
TRBJ1-1 | TRBV9 | NA | 14 | TRBD1 | TGTGCCAGCAGCGTAGAACAGGGGGGTACTGAAGCTTTCTTT | CASSVEQGGTEAFF
TRBJ2-5 | TRBV20-1 | few | 18 | TRBD2 | TGCAGTGCTAGACCCCGACTAGCGGGGGGGCCGCGCCAAGAGACCCAGTACTTC | CSARPRLAGGPRQETQYF
TRBJ2-1 | TRBV20-1 | few | 14 | TRBD2 | TGCAGTGCTAGTGGGCGGGAGGTGGGCAATGAGCAGTTCTTC | CSASGREVGNEQFF
TRBJ2-1 | TRBV20-1 | NA | 15 | TRBD2 | TGCAGCCCGAAAGGCGTCCGAGCGGGGTACAATGAGCAGTTCTTC | CSPKGVRAGYNEQFF
TRBJ2-1 | TRBV27 | few | 16 | TRBD2 | TGTGCCAGCAGTCCCCTTTCTAGCGGGAGTTTCAATGAGCAGTTCTTC | CASSPLSSGSFNEQFF
TRBJ1-3 | TRBV6-5 | NA | 16 | NA | TGTGCCAGCAGTTGGGGACCGGCTTTGTCTGGAAACACCATATATTTT | CASSWGPALSGNTIYF
TRBJ2-1 | TRBV20-1 | few | 20 | TRBD2 | TGCAGTGCTAGAGACCCGGGACTAGCGGGAGACCTAAGCTCCTACAATGAGCAGTTCTTC | CSARDPGLAGDLSSYNEQFF
TRBJ2-7 | TRBV30 | NA | 16 | NA | TGTGCCTGGAGTGTATTTCGCAGGGACGCCTACAATGAGCAGTACTTC | CAWSVFRRDAYNEQYF
TRBJ2-7 | TRBV20-1 | NA | 15 | TRBD2 | TGCAGTGCAACCAGCGGGAGGTCAGATTCCTACGAGCAGTACTTC | CSATSGRSDSYEQYF
TRBJ1-2 | TRBV14 | few | 13 | NA | TGTGCCAGCAGCCCCGGACAGCGTTATGGCTACACCTTC | CASSPGQRYGYTF
TRBJ1-2 | TRBV27 | once | 11 | NA | TGTGCCACATTCACTAACTATGGCTACACCTTC | CATFTNYGYTF
TRBJ2-3 | TRBV10-3 | NA | 19 | NA | TGTGCCATCAGTGAGTCGTCCCTGGCTCAAGCCTCTAGCACAGATACGCAGTATTTT | CAISESSLAQASSTDTQYF
TRBJ2-1 | TRBV20-1 | many | 15 | NA | TGCAGTGCTAGGTCAAGGCAGAGCTCCTACAATGAGCAGTTCTTC | CSARSRQSSYNEQFF
TRBJ2-1 | TRBV7-3 | NA | 19 | TRBD2 | TGTGCCAGCAGCGCCGGGACAGGAGGACTAGCGGGGGGTTACAATGAGCAGTTCTTC | CASSAGTGGLAGGYNEQFF
TRBJ2-6 | TRBV20-1 | NA | 16 | NA | TGCAGTGCTAGTGGCAGGGGCCGAGATGGGGCCAACGTCCTGACTTTC | CSASGRGRDGANVLTF
TRBJ2-1 | TRBV10-3 | NA | 15 | NA | TGTGCCATCAGTGTGGCTAGCGACTCCTACAATGAGCAGTTCTTC | CAISVASDSYNEQFF
TRBJ1-5 | TRBV6-5 | once | 15 | NA | TGTGTCAGCAGACCCGGATTCTCGAGCAATCAGCCCCAGCATTTT | CVSRPGFSSNQPQHF
TRBJ2-1 | TRBV9 | once | 17 | NA | TGTGCCAGCAGCGCCCTAAGGAGGGTAGACTCCTACAATGAGCAGTTCTTC | CASSALRRVDSYNEQFF
TRBJ2-1 | TRBV11-2 | NA | 16 | TRBD2 | TGTGCCAGCAGTTATAATAGCGGGGGGGGACACAATGAGCAGTTCTTC | CASSYNSGGGHNEQFF
TRBJ1-5 | TRBV28 | NA | 15 | NA | TGTGCCAGCAGTTTTCGGGGCTTCGGCAATCAGCCCCAGCATTTT | CASSFRGFGNQPQHF
TRBJ2-7 | TRBV20-1 | few | 15 | NA | TGCAGTGCTAGAGTTGGTCGCAGGGGGGTCTACGAGCAGTACTTC | CSARVGRRGVYEQYF
TRBJ2-7 | TRBV20-1 | many | 16 | NA | TGCAGTGCTAGAACCCCCAAGGACAGCCGATCCTACGAGCAGTACTTC | CSARTPKDSRSYEQYF
TRBJ2-3 | TRBV20-1 | NA | 15 | NA | TGCAGTGCTATACCCCCGGGACGGCCGACAGATACGCAGTATTTT | CSAIPPGRPTDTQYF
TRBJ2-3 | TRBV24-1 | NA | 16 | TRBD2 | TGTGCCACCAGTGTCACTAGCGGGGACGGTAGAGATACGCAGTATTTT | CATSVTSGDGRDTQYF
TRBJ2-3 | TRBV5-1 | NA | 16 | NA | TGCGCCAGCAGCTTGTTGGGGGGAAGTAGCACAGATACGCAGTATTTT | CASSLLGGSSTDTQYF
TRBJ2-1 | TRBV4-2 | NA | 16 | TRBD2 | TGTGCCAGCAGCTTTTCTAGCGGGAATTCCTACAATGAGCAGTTCTTC | CASSFSSGNSYNEQFF
TRBJ2-4 | TRBV24-1 | few | 14 | NA | TGTGCCACCAGTGACCCCATCGTAGGAAACATTCAGTACTTC | CATSDPIVGNIQYF
TRBJ1-2 | TRBV4-3 | many | 14 | NA | TGCGCCAGCAGCCAAGCCTGGCACGGCCATGGCTACACCTTC | CASSQAWHGHGYTF
TRBJ2-5 | TRBV4-1 | few | 15 | TRBD1 | TGCGCCAGCAGCCAAGGGGACAGGGATGGAGAGACCCAGTACTTC | CASSQGDRDGETQYF
TRBJ2-2 | TRBV12-3/TRBV12-4 | NA | 15 | NA | TGTGCCAGCAGTTCCGGGACCACCTACACCGGGGAGCTGTTTTTT | CASSSGTTYTGELFF
TRBJ2-7 | TRBV10-3 | NA | 13 | NA | TGTGCCATCACCAGAAGTCCGGGGTACGAGCAGTACTTC | CAITRSPGYEQYF
TRBJ2-1 | TRBV24-1 | NA | 14 | NA | TGTGCCACCAGTGAAGGGGGGTCCTACAATGAGCAGTTCTTC | CATSEGGSYNEQFF